This T cell receptor beta chain was sequenced during a study of breast tumors, draining lymph nodes, adjacent tissues. TCRdb passed the multiplex PCR reads through MiXCR, listing each CDR3 protein once. The table records 150,000 to 200,000 distinct CDR3 sequences, 31% of them present only once. General study points: Tumor and nontumor repertoires were significantly more similar in luminal-like than in basal-like breast cancer. Tumor TCR diversity was below lymph nodes but above nontumor tissue.

Trimming stripped 3 bases from V and 5 bases from J, with 13 bases between. This CDR3 contains 13 residues. Germline lookup yields CDR1 DFQATT and CDR2 SNEGSKA (reference sequence). This clonotype was seen at least ten times. Its specificity is unknown. Axillary draining lymph nodes of breast cancer patients supplied the node samples. The J gene is TRBJ2-5, the V gene TRBV20-1; weak D call: TRBD1 (5 bases). The sequencing input was axillary lymph node tissue. The source is a female donor with breast cancer. Some clones in this sample may be carry-over from other donors' samples. CDR3 residues: CSASPDKLETQYF. In DNA form, the CDR3 reads TGCAGTGCTAGTCCGGACAAGCTGGAGACCCAGTACTTC.